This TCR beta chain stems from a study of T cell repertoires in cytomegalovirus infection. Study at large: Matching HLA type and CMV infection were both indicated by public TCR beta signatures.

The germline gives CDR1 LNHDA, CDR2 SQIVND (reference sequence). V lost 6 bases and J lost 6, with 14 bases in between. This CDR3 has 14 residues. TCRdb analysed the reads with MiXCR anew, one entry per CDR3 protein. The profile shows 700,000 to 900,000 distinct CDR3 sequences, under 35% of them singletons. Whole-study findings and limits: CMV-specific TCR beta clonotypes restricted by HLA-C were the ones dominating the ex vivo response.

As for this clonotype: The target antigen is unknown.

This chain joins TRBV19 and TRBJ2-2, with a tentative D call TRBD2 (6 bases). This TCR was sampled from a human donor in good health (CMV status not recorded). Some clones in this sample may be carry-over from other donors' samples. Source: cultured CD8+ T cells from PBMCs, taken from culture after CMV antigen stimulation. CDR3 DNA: TGTGCCAGTAGCCCAGCGCCGGGGGCCGGGGAGCTGTTTTTT. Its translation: CASSPAPGAGELFF.